This T cell receptor (beta chain) was observed in a study of shared clonotypes between healthy human individuals. Using immunoSEQ multiplex PCR, the repertoire was profiled, and TCRdb retains in-frame clones only, with some absent. Here the sample spans some 500,000 clones, about 96% being singletons. Trimming at V came to 4 bases and at J to 2 bases, leaving 7 bases not matched to a gene. The CDR3 totals 15 residues. CDR1 and CDR2 from the germline V gene are MNHNY and SVGAGI (reference sequence). The genes are TRBV6-6 and TRBJ1-1; TRBD1 aligns across 7 bases. The material sequenced was naive CD4+ T cells sorted from blood. Documented subset: CD45RA+ positively selected. The receptor was derived from a woman aged 25 to 45 in good health. The CDR3 loop reads CASSLPGTVNTEAFF. CDR3 DNA: TGTGCCAGCAGTTTGCCCGGGACAGTAAACACTGAAGCTTTCTTT.